This T cell receptor beta chain was sequenced during a study of T cell repertoires in cytomegalovirus infection. As for the study in general: It can be stated that public TCR beta signatures indicated CMV infection as well as a matching HLA type.

There are many counts of this clonotype. The antigen is undetermined. TCRdb recomputed calls from the reads with MiXCR, one row per CDR3 protein. The sample consists of some 250,000 distinct CDR3 sequences, 9.1% of them appearing once. Notes on the study in general: The response measured ex vivo was dominated by TCR beta clonotypes (HLA-C-restricted and CMV-specific).

Losses at the gene ends were 3 bases for V and 6 bases for J; bases not matched to a gene: 11. There are 17 residues in the CDR3. The germline V gene has CDR1 SGHTA and CDR2 FQGNSA. Sequencing was carried out using PBMCs. This TCR was recovered from a human donor in good health (CMV status not recorded). Some clones in this sample may be carry-over from other donors' samples. This chain uses TRBV7-2 with TRBJ2-1; 10 bases match TRBD2. The CDR3 sequence: CASSLGNLAGVVNEQFF. CDR3 nucleotides: TGTGCCAGCAGCTTGGGCAATCTAGCGGGAGTCGTCAATGAGCAGTTCTTC.